A single sample is the source of the 5 T cell receptor beta chains below, sequenced in a study of molecular identifiers for immune sequencing clone quantification. From the PCR reads, TCRdb called clonotypes with MiXCR, one entry per CDR3 protein. Of 88,000 or so distinct CDR3 sequences listed, under 25% are singletons. The sequencing input was naive CD8+ T cells from blood, with Jurkat cell RNA spiked in. Subset indicated: FACS-sorted CD8+CD4-CCR7+CD45RA+ naive T cells. The source of these receptors is a human donor in good health. Some libraries in this study had Jurkat cell RNA spiked in.

Regarding this clonotype: This clone may be a read error of a much larger clone one base away. The V call is TRBV5-4, the J call TRBJ2-5; D possibly matches TRBD1 or TRBD2 (5 bases each). The CDR3 extends over 14 amino acids. From germline, CDR1 is SGHNT and CDR2 YYREEE (reference sequence). The CDR3 protein is CTSSSWAGAETQYF. CDR3 nucleotide sequence: TGTACCAGCAGCTCGTGGGCCGGGGCAGAGACCCAGTACTTC.

The chain carries TRBV14 and TRBJ2-5; possibly TRBD1 or TRBD2 for D (5 bases each). The CDR3 is 13 amino acids. V lost 8 bases and J lost 9, with 19 bases in between. Germline assignment: CDR1 SGHDN and CDR2 FVKESK. The CDR3 DNA follows: TGTGCCAGCGGCCGAGGCCACGGGGCGCCCCAGTACTTC. Translating gives CASGRGHGAPQYF.

Notes on this clonotype: Possible read error: a much larger clone is one base away. The chain joins TRBV4-1 to TRBJ2-1; D is unresolved. Germline V gene sequence: CDR1 MGHRA, CDR2 YSYEKL. This CDR3 has 12 residues. The CDR3 is CASSQGRNGQFF. The CDR3 DNA reads TGCGCCAGCAGCCAAGGCAGGAATGGGCAGTTCTTC.

CDR3 in amino acids: CASSSAMNTEAFF. CDR3 DNA: TGTGCCAGCAGCTCCGCTATGAACACTGAAGCTTTCTTT. The genes are TRBV13 and TRBJ1-1; D is undetermined. Trimming cost V 4 bases and J 0 bases, with 6 bases left between them. The germline CDR1 and CDR2 sequences are PRHDT and FYEKMQ (reference sequence). CDR3 length: 13 amino acids.

The table lists this clonotype with many counts. The chain recombines TRBV2 with TRBJ2-5, with D possibly being TRBD1 (5 bases). Trimming stripped 0 bases from V and 1 base from J, with 12 bases between. This CDR3 has 16 amino acids. Germline V gene sequence: CDR1 SNHLY, CDR2 FYNNEI. The CDR3 nucleotides read TGTGCCAGCAGTGAAGCCTTGAGACAGACCCAAGAGACCCAGTACTTC. Protein: CASSEALRQTQETQYF.